Below, 5 T cell receptor beta chains from the same sample are listed, as sequenced in a study of regulatory T cells in long-lasting Graves disease. Time point indicated: persistent/refractory GD, antithyroid drugs over 5 years with positive TRAb. Following extraction of RNA from PBMCs, that RNA was used to make the TCR library. Combining iRepertoire HTBI primers with Arm-PCR of CDR3 regions, the authors built TCR beta libraries. TCRdb re-called the multiplex PCR reads through MiXCR, storing one row per CDR3 protein. The sample contains 310,000 or so distinct CDR3 sequences, roughly 21% of which appear only once. The sequencing used peripheral blood mononuclear cells (PBMCs), collected when the disease was refractory, from a patient treated with antithyroid drugs. The source of these receptors is a female donor with Graves disease.

In this sample, this clonotype turned up many times. CDR3 amino acids: CASKGTGTGELFF. CDR3 coding DNA: TGTGCCAGCAAGGGAACTGGCACCGGGGAGCTGTTTTTT. The chain joins TRBV2 to TRBJ2-2; D not certain. The CDR3 length is 13 residues. Germline CDR1 and CDR2: SNHLY and FYNNEI. Trimming shortened V by 7 bases and J by 4 bases, and 10 bases separated the two germline ends.

This clonotype came up many times. V usage is TRBV10-1 and J usage is TRBJ2-7; D is tentatively TRBD1 or TRBD2 (5 bases each). This CDR3 contains 16 residues. Trimming took 7 bases from V and 3 from J, leaving 22 bases between them. Per germline, CDR1 WNHNN and CDR2 SYGVQD (reference sequence). The CDR3, as DNA: TGCGCCAGCAACACAGTAGGGACGCACAGCGACTACGAGCAGTACTTC. Translating gives CASNTVGTHSDYEQYF.

The chain joins TRBV9 to TRBJ1-5; tentatively, D is TRBD1 (5 bases). The CDR3 consists of 13 residues. From germline, CDR1 is SGDLS and CDR2 YYNGEE. Trimming left V 0 bases short and J 9 bases short, with 10 bases between. The CDR3 DNA reads as TGTGCCAGCAGCGTAGGTGGGGGGATGCCCCAGCATTTT. Its translation is CASSVGGGMPQHF. The entire variable domain, with the rest obtained from reference TRBV9 and TRBJ1-5, is as follows: DSGVTQTPKHLITATGQRVTLRCSPRSGDLSVYWYQQSLDQGLQFLIQYYNGEERAKGNILERFSAQQFPDLHSELNLSSLELGDSALYFCASSVGGGMPQHFGDGTRLSIL.

This chain joins TRBV2 and TRBJ2-1; TRBD2 matches at 10 bases. The CDR3 is made up of 15 amino acids. J gave up 6 bases and V 2 bases, and 4 bases lay outside the gene matches. CDR1 is SNHLY and CDR2 is FYNNEI in the germline V gene. CDR3 region: CASSELTSGVNEQFF. The CDR3 DNA follows: TGTGCCAGCAGTGAATTAACTAGCGGGGTCAATGAGCAGTTCTTC.

At least ten counts were recorded for this clonotype. This chain joins TRBV12-3 or TRBV12-4 and TRBJ2-5, with D unclear. This CDR3 has 13 residues. V dropped 2 bases and J dropped 2 bases, with 6 bases sitting between them. In nucleotides, the CDR3 is TGTGCCAGCAGTTTAAACGGACAAGAGACCCAGTACTTC. It translates to CASSLNGQETQYF.